A selection of T cell receptor beta chains follows, all from one sample in a study of radiotherapy plus CTLA-4 blockade in lung cancer. Clones were read by immunoSEQ multiplex PCR, and TCRdb kept only the in-frame ones, dropping some. The sample lists some 96,000 clones, about 90% seen once, with roughly 4.6% in the top ten. The source material was peripheral blood, sampled from a patient treated with radiotherapy plus ipilimumab. The receptors originated from a human donor with non-small cell lung cancer that progressed on radiotherapy plus ipilimumab. The CDR3 runs from the conserved cysteine through the conserved F or W. A D gene is named only where the DNA matches it firmly. Clone size appears in some rows only: once, few, many, or a class for an expanded clone.

abundance: -; v_gene: TRBV4-2; d_gene: TRBD1; j_gene: TRBJ1-5; CDR3aa: CASSLQTGSNQPQHF; CDR3nt: TGTGCCAGCAGCCTCCAGACAGGGAGCAATCAGCCCCAGCATTTT
abundance: once; v_gene: TRBV4-2; d_gene: TRBD2; j_gene: TRBJ2-1; CDR3aa: CASSQLAGGGSEQFF; CDR3nt: TGTGCCAGCAGCCAACTAGCGGGAGGGGGGTCTGAGCAGTTCTTC
abundance: -; v_gene: TRBV4-2; d_gene: TRBD1; j_gene: TRBJ1-3; CDR3aa: CASSQEGLQGYGNTIYF; CDR3nt: TGTGCCAGCAGCCAAGAGGGGTTACAGGGGTATGGAAACACCATATATTTT
abundance: -; v_gene: TRBV11-3; d_gene: TRBD2; j_gene: TRBJ2-3; CDR3aa: CASSSTGGPTDTQYF; CDR3nt: TGTGCCAGCAGCTCAACGGGAGGGCCCACAGATACGCAGTATTTT
abundance: -; v_gene: TRBV6-5; d_gene: -; j_gene: TRBJ2-4; CDR3aa: CASESGGGIQYF; CDR3nt: TGTGCCAGCGAGAGTGGGGGTGGCATTCAGTACTTC
abundance: -; v_gene: TRBV10-2; d_gene: -; j_gene: TRBJ1-2; CDR3aa: CASRDTGNNYGYTF; CDR3nt: TGCGCCAGCAGGGACACAGGGAATAACTATGGCTACACCTTC
abundance: -; v_gene: TRBV7-9; d_gene: -; j_gene: TRBJ1-2; CDR3aa: CAGGIRELGYGYTF; CDR3nt: TGTGCCGGTGGAATTAGGGAGCTTGGCTATGGCTACACCTTC
abundance: -; v_gene: TRBV5-1; d_gene: -; j_gene: TRBJ2-3; CDR3aa: CASSSAGSGSDTQYF; CDR3nt: TGCGCCAGCAGCTCTGCTGGATCAGGGTCAGATACGCAGTATTTT
abundance: -; v_gene: TRBV28; d_gene: -; j_gene: TRBJ2-1; CDR3aa: CASSYSSSYNEQFF; CDR3nt: TGTGCCAGCAGTTACAGTAGCTCCTACAATGAGCAGTTCTTC
abundance: -; v_gene: TRBV11-2; d_gene: -; j_gene: TRBJ2-3; CDR3aa: CASSLVTDTQYF; CDR3nt: TGTGCCAGCAGCTTAGTAACAGATACGCAGTATTTT
abundance: -; v_gene: TRBV2; d_gene: TRBD1; j_gene: TRBJ1-2; CDR3aa: CASRRQGTGSGYTF; CDR3nt: TGTGCCAGCAGACGACAGGGCACGGGGTCAGGCTACACCTTC
abundance: -; v_gene: TRBV19; d_gene: -; j_gene: TRBJ1-5; CDR3aa: CASSTHSRDSSNQPQHF; CDR3nt: TGTGCCAGTAGTACCCACTCCAGGGATTCAAGCAATCAGCCCCAGCATTTT
abundance: few; v_gene: TRBV10-3; d_gene: TRBD1; j_gene: TRBJ1-5; CDR3aa: CAISGTGSNQPQHF; CDR3nt: TGTGCCATCAGTGGGACAGGGTCCAATCAGCCCCAGCATTTT
abundance: -; v_gene: TRBV7-8; d_gene: -; j_gene: TRBJ2-5; CDR3aa: CASSYHSETQYF; CDR3nt: TGTGCCAGCAGCTACCATTCAGAGACCCAGTACTTC
abundance: -; v_gene: TRBV5-6; d_gene: -; j_gene: TRBJ1-1; CDR3aa: CASSFGTTEAFF; CDR3nt: TGTGCCAGCAGCTTTGGGACAACTGAAGCTTTCTTT
abundance: few; v_gene: TRBV4-1; d_gene: TRBD2; j_gene: TRBJ2-3; CDR3aa: CASSQEFGAGGRDTQYF; CDR3nt: TGCGCCAGCAGCCAAGAATTTGGCGCGGGAGGGCGGGATACGCAGTATTTT
abundance: -; v_gene: TRBV9; d_gene: TRBD2; j_gene: TRBJ2-6; CDR3aa: CASSVGGGKTGANVLTF; CDR3nt: TGTGCCAGCAGCGTAGGGGGGGGGAAAACTGGGGCCAACGTCCTGACTTTC
abundance: -; v_gene: TRBV19; d_gene: -; j_gene: TRBJ1-1; CDR3aa: CATLGGRITEAFF; CDR3nt: TGTGCCACACTCGGGGGCAGGATCACTGAAGCTTTCTTT